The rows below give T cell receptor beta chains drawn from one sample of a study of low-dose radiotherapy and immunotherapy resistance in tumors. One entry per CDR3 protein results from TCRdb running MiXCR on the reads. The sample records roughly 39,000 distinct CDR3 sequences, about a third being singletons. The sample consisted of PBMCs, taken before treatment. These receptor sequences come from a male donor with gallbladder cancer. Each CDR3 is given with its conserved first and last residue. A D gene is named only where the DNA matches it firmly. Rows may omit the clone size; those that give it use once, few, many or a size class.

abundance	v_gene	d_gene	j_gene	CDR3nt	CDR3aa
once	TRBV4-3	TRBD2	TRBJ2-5	TGCGCCAGCAGCCAAGACCCAGCGGGAGTGGGGGAGACCCAGTACTTC	CASSQDPAGVGETQYF
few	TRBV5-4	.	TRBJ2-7	TGTGCCAGCAGCCCTGGACCCCCGGCGGGCGAGCAGTACTTC	CASSPGPPAGEQYF
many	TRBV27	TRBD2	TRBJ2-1	TGTGCCAGCAGTACTAGCGGGATTGGGAATGAGCAGTTCTTC	CASSTSGIGNEQFF
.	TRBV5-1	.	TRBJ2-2	TGCGCCAGCAGGAACACCGGGCAGGGTAACACCGGGGAGCTGTTTTTT	CASRNTGQGNTGELFF
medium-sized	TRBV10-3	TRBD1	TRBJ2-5	TGTGCCAGCCGCCGGGACAGGTCCGAGGAGACCCAGTACTTC	CASRRDRSEETQYF
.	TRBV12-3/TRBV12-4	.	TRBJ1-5	TGTGCCAGCAGCCAAAGTGGCAATCAGCCCCAGCATTTT	CASSQSGNQPQHF
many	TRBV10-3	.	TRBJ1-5	TGTGCCATCAGTCAGGAAGGCAATCAGCCCCAGCATTTT	CAISQEGNQPQHF
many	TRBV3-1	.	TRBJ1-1	TGTGCCAGCGGATCGGACGGGAGAGTAGGAGCTTTCTTT	CASGSDGRVGAFF
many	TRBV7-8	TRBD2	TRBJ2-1	TGTGCCAGCAGGCGGGCAGAGCGACTAGCGGGAGGGAGCTCCTACAATGAGCAGTTCTTC	CASRRAERLAGGSSYNEQFF
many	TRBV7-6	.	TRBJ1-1	TGTGCCAGCAGCTTTGCAGGGTGGGCTGAAGCTTTCTTT	CASSFAGWAEAFF
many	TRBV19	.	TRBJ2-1	TGTGCCAGTAGTATAGCGTTTGGGCGGGGAGTACGGGATGAGCAGTTCTTC	CASSIAFGRGVRDEQFF
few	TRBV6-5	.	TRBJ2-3	TGTGCCAGCAGTTCCCCGGGACTTGCCCTTCGCACAGATACGCAGTATTTT	CASSSPGLALRTDTQYF
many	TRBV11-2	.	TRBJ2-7	TGTGCCAGCAGCTCAAGGGGGGGGACCTACGAGCAGTACTTC	CASSSRGGTYEQYF
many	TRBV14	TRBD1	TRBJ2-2	TGTGCCAGCAGCCGTCGGACAGGGGGTGTCGGGGAGCTGTTTTTT	CASSRRTGGVGELFF
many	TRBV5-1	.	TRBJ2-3	TGCGCCAGCAGCAGCGGACAGACTAGCAGCACAGATACGCAGTATTTT	CASSSGQTSSTDTQYF
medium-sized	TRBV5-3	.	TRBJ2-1	TGTGCCAGCAGCTTTCGACGGCACTACAATGAGCAGTTCTTC	CASSFRRHYNEQFF
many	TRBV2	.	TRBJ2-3	TGTGCCAGCAACGGGGCTACTGGAGATACGCAGTATTTT	CASNGATGDTQYF
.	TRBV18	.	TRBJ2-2	TGTGCCAGCTCACCGAACACCGGGGAGCTGTTTTTT	CASSPNTGELFF
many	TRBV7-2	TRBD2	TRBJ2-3	TGTGCCAGCAGCTTAGGTGCGGGGGGTAGTGATACGCAGTATTTT	CASSLGAGGSDTQYF
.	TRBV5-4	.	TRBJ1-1	TGTGCCAGCAGCTTAGCGACAGGAGTGAACACTGAAGCTTTCTTT	CASSLATGVNTEAFF
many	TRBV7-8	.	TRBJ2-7	TGTGCCAGCAGCCAAGGGGCCTACGAGCAGTACTTC	CASSQGAYEQYF
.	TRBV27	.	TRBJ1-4	TGTGCCAGCACGTCGGCGGTAAAGGCGGGGGTCAAAAATGAAAAACTGTTTTTT	CASTSAVKAGVKNEKLFF
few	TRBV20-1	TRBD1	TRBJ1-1	TGCAGTGCTAGAGGACCGAGGGACAGGATGAACACTGAAGCTTTCTTT	CSARGPRDRMNTEAFF
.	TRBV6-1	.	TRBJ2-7	TGTGCCAGCAGAGAGGGGGGGGCCGGGAGGCAGTACTTC	CASREGGAGRQYF
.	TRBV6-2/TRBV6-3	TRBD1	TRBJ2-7	TGTGCCAGCAGTTACAGGCAGGGGGCTGGGCCGAAGTACTTC	CASSYRQGAGPKYF
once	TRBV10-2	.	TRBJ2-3	TGTGCCAGCAGGGGAGACAGCGGAGGGCTGACAGATACGCAGTATTTT	CASRGDSGGLTDTQYF
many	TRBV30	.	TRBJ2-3	TGTGCCTGGAGTAGGTCAGATACGCAGTATTTT	CAWSRSDTQYF
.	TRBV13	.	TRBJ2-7	.	CASTNQTSVYLCASRQTLFYEQYF
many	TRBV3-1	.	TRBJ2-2	TGTGCCAGCGGTTACACCGGGGAGCTGTTTTTT	CASGYTGELFF
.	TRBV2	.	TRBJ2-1	TGTGCCAGCAGTAGAGGACCCCCCAATGAGCAGTTCTTC	CASSRGPPNEQFF
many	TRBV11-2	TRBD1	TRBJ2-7	TGTGCCAGCAGCGTTACCCTGGGCAAGACAGGGCCTCACTACGAGCAGTACTTC	CASSVTLGKTGPHYEQYF
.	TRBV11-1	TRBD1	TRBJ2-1	TGTGCCAGCAGCCGGACAGGGAACTACAATGAGCAGTTCTTC	CASSRTGNYNEQFF
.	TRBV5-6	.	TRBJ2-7	TGTGCCAGCAGCTTGGGTCGGCAGTCTGCGGGCGAGCAGTACTTC	CASSLGRQSAGEQYF
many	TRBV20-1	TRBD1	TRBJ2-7	TGCAGTGCTACCGGGACAGGGGGCTACGAGCAGTACTTC	CSATGTGGYEQYF
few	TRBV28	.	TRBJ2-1	TGTGCCAGCTCGGGTAACCAGCAGTTCTTC	CASSGNQQFF
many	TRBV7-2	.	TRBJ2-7	TGTGCCAGCAGCTCCTCCCTCAGGTCGACCTACGAGCAGTACTTC	CASSSSLRSTYEQYF
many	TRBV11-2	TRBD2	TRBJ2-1	TGTGCCAGCAGCGCCGGACTAGCGGGACCCTACAGCTCCTACAATGAGCAGTTCTTC	CASSAGLAGPYSSYNEQFF
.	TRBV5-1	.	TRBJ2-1	TGCGCCAGCAGCTTCCACAATGAGCAGTTCTTC	CASSFHNEQFF
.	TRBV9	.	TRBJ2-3	TGTGCCAGCAGCGTAGTCAGTACCGATACGCAGTATTTT	CASSVVSTDTQYF
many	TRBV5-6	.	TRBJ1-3	TGTGCCAGCAGCTTGGGCGGACTGAGCATCTCTGGAAACACCATATATTTT	CASSLGGLSISGNTIYF
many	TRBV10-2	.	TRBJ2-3	TGCGCCAGCAGTGTGGGCGCGGGGGCGGGGGGACAGGATACGCAGTATTTT	CASSVGAGAGGQDTQYF
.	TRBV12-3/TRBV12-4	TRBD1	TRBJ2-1	TGTGCCAGCAGTGCCCGGACAGGGAACTACAATGAGCAGTTCTTC	CASSARTGNYNEQFF
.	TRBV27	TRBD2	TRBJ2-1	TGTGCCAGCAGGGAGACTAGCGGGGCTTCCTACAATGAGCAGTTCTTC	CASRETSGASYNEQFF
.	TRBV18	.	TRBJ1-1	TGTGCCAGCTCACCCGGAACAGGGTTGGCCACTGAAGCTTTCTTT	CASSPGTGLATEAFF
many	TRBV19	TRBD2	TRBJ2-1	TGTGCCAGTAGCCTCCATTCGGGACTAGTCTCCTACAATGAGCAGTTCTTC	CASSLHSGLVSYNEQFF
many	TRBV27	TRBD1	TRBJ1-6	TGTGCCAGCAGTCTGCGCAGGGGGGAAACCTATAATTCACCCCTCCACTTT	CASSLRRGETYNSPLHF
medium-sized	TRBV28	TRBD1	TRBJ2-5	TGTGCCAGTCAGGCGGCAGGGGGGACCCAGTACTTC	CASQAAGGTQYF
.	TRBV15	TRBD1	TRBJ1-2	TGTGCCACCAGCGGAAAACAGGGGGACTATGGCTACACCTTC	CATSGKQGDYGYTF
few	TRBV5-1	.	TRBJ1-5	TGCGCCAGCAGCTTTAACGGGAAGGATCAGCCCCAGCATTTT	CASSFNGKDQPQHF
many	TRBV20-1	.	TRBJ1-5	TGCAGTGCTAGAGAGGGGAGGGGAGGCAATCAGCCCCAGCATTTT	CSAREGRGGNQPQHF
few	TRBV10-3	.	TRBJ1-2	TGTGCCATCAGTGAGTCCGGGGTGGGCTACACCTTC	CAISESGVGYTF
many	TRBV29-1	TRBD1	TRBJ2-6	TGCAGCGTCCAACAGGGGGCTGGGGCCAACGTCCTGACTTTC	CSVQQGAGANVLTF
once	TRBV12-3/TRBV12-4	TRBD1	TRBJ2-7	TGTGCCAGCAGCCACAGGGGCAACGAGCAGTACTTC	CASSHRGNEQYF
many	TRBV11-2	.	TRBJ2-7	TGTGCCAGCAGCTTAGATTCGCCCAGGTCCTACGAGCAGTACTTC	CASSLDSPRSYEQYF
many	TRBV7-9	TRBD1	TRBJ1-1	TGTGCCAGCAGCTTACTACAGGGGGCCACTGAAGCTTTCTTT	CASSLLQGATEAFF
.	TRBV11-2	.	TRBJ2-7	TGTGCCAGCAGCGCGCCCGCGGGGCAGACCAGGTACGAGCAGTACTTC	CASSAPAGQTRYEQYF
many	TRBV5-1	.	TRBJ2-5	TGCGCCAGCAGCTTGGAAGGACGGCAAGAGACCCAGTACTTC	CASSLEGRQETQYF
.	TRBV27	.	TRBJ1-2	TGTGCCAGCAGTTCGGGAGAAGGCTATGGCTACACCTTC	CASSSGEGYGYTF